This T cell receptor (beta chain) was identified during a study of identical twins' blood T cells. Findings of the study overall: Top TCRbeta clonotypes were shared more with twin than unrelated donors.

TCR cDNA libraries were made from RNA using a previously described, modified protocol. Each CDR3 protein gets one entry after TCRdb re-called the 5' RACE reads with MiXCR. The table has 300,000 to 400,000 distinct CDR3 sequences, roughly 27% seen once. Trimming took 5 bases from V and 6 from J, leaving 11 bases between them. CDR1 is DFQATT, CDR2 SNEGSKA, per germline (reference sequence). The CDR3 is 12 amino acids. This clonotype was detected only a few times. Its target is not known. Sequencing was performed on PBMCs. The chain has TRBV20-1 and TRBJ1-5; D not certain. This TCR was sampled from a woman aged 18-49 years in good health. CDR3 sequence: CSADTGGQPQHF. CDR3 DNA: TGCAGTGCTGATACGGGAGGTCAGCCCCAGCATTTT.